These T cell receptor beta chains were read from a single sample in a study of T cells after yellow fever vaccination. TCRdb called the 5' RACE reads again in MiXCR, with one record for every CDR3 protein. This repertoire shows about 350,000 distinct CDR3 sequences, 8% to 9.5% found once; its top ten account for about 16%. The sample consisted of PBMCs, taken roughly 45 days after the first yellow fever vaccination. The origin of the receptors is a man between 18 and 29 years old who received the YFV17D yellow fever vaccine. CDR3s include the opening cysteine and the closing phenylalanine or tryptophan. The D gene is left open where the match is weak. Some rows have no size entry. The others give once, few or many, or a class for an expanded clone.

J gene,D gene,clone size,V gene,CDR3 length,CDR3 protein,CDR3 DNA
TRBJ1-1,.,few,TRBV20-1,14,CSAFSRWGGTEAFF,TGCAGTGCCTTCTCCCGGTGGGGTGGCACTGAAGCTTTCTTT
TRBJ2-7,.,many,TRBV11-2,12,CASSLHLYEQYF,TGTGCCAGCAGCCTACATCTTTACGAGCAGTACTTC
TRBJ2-3,.,many,TRBV14,14,CASSQDLWTDTQYF,TGTGCCAGCAGCCAAGATCTTTGGACAGATACGCAGTATTTT
TRBJ2-5,TRBD2,.,TRBV11-2,15,CASSSLRDYIETQYF,TGTGCCAGCAGTTCACTCCGGGACTACATAGAGACCCAGTACTTC
TRBJ2-1,TRBD2,many,TRBV3-1,15,CASSQGVGGAAEQFF,TGTGCCAGCAGCCAAGGGGTCGGGGGGGCCGCTGAGCAGTTCTTC
TRBJ2-1,TRBD2,.,TRBV7-3,14,CASSRGLGSNEQFF,TGTGCCAGCAGTCGGGGACTAGGAAGCAATGAGCAGTTCTTC
TRBJ2-3,TRBD2,.,TRBV6-5,14,CASSYERGTDTQYF,TGTGCCAGCAGTTACGAGCGGGGGACAGATACGCAGTATTTT
TRBJ2-5,TRBD2,.,TRBV7-2,15,CASSASGGSQETQYF,TGTGCCAGCAGCGCTAGCGGGGGAAGCCAAGAGACCCAGTACTTC
TRBJ2-2,.,many,TRBV7-3,19,CASSLDPVHGGPVTGELFF,TGTGCCAGCAGCTTAGACCCAGTCCACGGGGGCCCGGTCACCGGGGAGCTGTTTTTT
TRBJ2-1,TRBD2,.,TRBV18,16,CPSSRRGGSSYNEQFF,TGTCCCAGCTCACGGCGGGGGGGAAGCTCCTACAATGAGCAGTTCTTC
TRBJ2-3,TRBD2,few,TRBV6-2/TRBV6-3,15,CASSTPTSGTDTQYF,TGTGCCAGCAGTACCCCGACTAGCGGCACAGATACGCAGTATTTT
TRBJ2-7,.,few,TRBV4-3,14,CASSQGMDTYEQYF,TGCGCCAGCAGCCAAGGGATGGACACCTACGAGCAGTACTTC
TRBJ2-2,.,.,TRBV24-1,16,CATSAWSQAPTGELFF,TGTGCCACCAGTGCCTGGTCACAGGCCCCCACCGGGGAGCTGTTTTTT
TRBJ2-7,.,.,TRBV11-2,15,CASSREPGTNYEQYF,TGTGCCAGCAGCCGAGAACCAGGGACGAACTACGAGCAGTACTTC
TRBJ2-7,TRBD2,few,TRBV6-1,15,CASRSPGTSFYEQYF,TGTGCCAGCAGATCCCCCGGGACTAGCTTCTACGAGCAGTACTTC
TRBJ2-3,TRBD2,few,TRBV28,15,CASSSPGGPTDTQYF,TGTGCCAGCAGTTCCCCGGGGGGACCCACAGATACGCAGTATTTT
TRBJ2-2,.,once,TRBV20-1,13,CSATSPNTGELFF,TGCAGTGCTACATCTCCGAACACCGGGGAGCTGTTTTTT
TRBJ2-2,TRBD2,.,TRBV7-9,17,CASSLAPSGVNTGELFF,TGTGCCAGCAGCTTAGCCCCTAGCGGCGTGAACACCGGGGAGCTGTTTTTT
TRBJ2-2,TRBD1,few,TRBV7-6,15,CASSHLGQGGGELFF,TGTGCCAGCAGCCATTTAGGACAGGGTGGCGGGGAGCTGTTTTTT